This T cell receptor (beta chain) was retrieved from a study of Graves' ophthalmopathy and Graves' hyperthyroidism. This clonotype was recorded many times. From RNA, the CDR3 regions of TCR beta chains were amplified and sequenced. In the first round, RT-PCR was carried out with HTBI primers, and a multiplex PCR formed the second round. TCRdb passed the multiplex PCR reads through MiXCR, listing each CDR3 protein once. The sample lists 350,000 or so distinct CDR3 sequences, about a sixth occurring once. The receptor was isolated from an adult man with Graves' ophthalmopathy. The sequenced material came from peripheral blood.

Written as DNA, the CDR3 is TGTGCCCTCCGGACTAGCGGACAAGAGACCCAGTACTTC. It yields the protein CALRTSGQETQYF. The V gene is TRBV30, the J gene TRBJ2-5; TRBD2 aligns across 10 bases. The CDR3 extends over 13 amino acids. Germline V lookup: CDR1 GTSNPN, CDR2 SVGIG (reference sequence). V was clipped by 8 bases and J by 2 bases; unmatched bases: 5.